These T cell receptor beta chains were read from a single sample in a study of T cell clones after liver transplantation. The method was immunoSEQ multiplex PCR; TCRdb's version includes in-frame clones alone and lacks a portion of them. The top ten hold 0.65% to 0.85% of the sample, which has 95,000 to 130,000 clones, just over 90% seen once. Sequences were derived from CD4+ T cells from blood, sampled 12 months after liver transplant. The receptors shown here come from a human patient who received a liver transplant. Among the T cells, some may be from the graft donor. Both conserved end residues are part of each CDR3. Fields, in order: clone size, J gene, V gene, CDR3 protein. A row's size may be missing; if present it is once, few, many or a size class.

. | TRBJ2-1 | TRBV7-2 | CASSSVSSYNEQFF
. | TRBJ1-5 | TRBV27 | CASSPIETGGNQPQHF
. | TRBJ2-5 | TRBV19 | CASSVGSGQRWETQYF
. | TRBJ2-7 | TRBV28 | CASSYDTRYYEQYF
. | TRBJ2-1 | TRBV15 | CATSRAGYSYNEQFF
. | TRBJ1-2 | TRBV19 | CASRTPAGVYGYTF
. | TRBJ1-2 | TRBV7-2 | CASSLDEYYGYTF
. | TRBJ1-1 | TRBV4-1 | CASSQQVHTEAFF
. | TRBJ2-7 | TRBV10-3 | CAISPATGTSYEQYF
. | TRBJ2-3 | TRBV29-1 | CSARGRTSVTDTQYF
. | TRBJ2-1 | TRBV18 | CASSPKDGEQFF
. | TRBJ2-7 | TRBV11-3 | CASSPKALSSYEQYF
. | TRBJ2-7 | TRBV28 | CASRSSGTGSYEQYF
. | TRBJ2-2 | TRBV28 | CASSFTDRDTGELFF
. | TRBJ1-3 | TRBV9 | CASSAQALEGNTIYF
. | TRBJ1-3 | TRBV6-5 | CASSPTGTGNTIYF
. | TRBJ1-3 | TRBV6-5 | CASSYRGTGNTIYF
. | TRBJ2-1 | TRBV7-3 | CASSSGLAGAGEQFF
. | TRBJ2-7 | TRBV6-5 | CASSQNPTYEQYF
. | TRBJ2-3 | TRBV7-8 | CASSPQGWLQYF
. | TRBJ2-2 | TRBV10-3 | CATEIGLTNTGELFF
. | TRBJ1-1 | TRBV9 | CASTQGDFRYGNTEAFF
. | TRBJ2-5 | TRBV6-1 | CAASFVETQYF
. | TRBJ2-2 | TRBV5-1 | CASSHMTSFDTGELFF
. | TRBJ2-1 | TRBV14 | CASSQVPGGEQFF
. | TRBJ1-5 | TRBV15 | CATSRDRGAEQPQHF
. | TRBJ1-4 | TRBV28 | CASTEFRATNEKLFF
. | TRBJ1-1 | TRBV19 | CASRDKENTEAFF
. | TRBJ1-4 | TRBV2 | CASKSGVFLEKLFF
. | TRBJ2-7 | TRBV7-9 | CASSLVGRSETEQYF
. | TRBJ1-1 | TRBV29-1 | CSAGGRLEAFF
. | TRBJ2-5 | TRBV7-6 | CASSLKETQYF
. | TRBJ2-1 | TRBV5-4 | CASSRDRGDEQFF
. | TRBJ2-1 | TRBV5-4 | CASSLISSDSNEQFF
. | TRBJ1-5 | TRBV28 | CASSFLDQPQHF
. | TRBJ2-7 | TRBV5-1 | CASSLGGSAYEQYF
. | TRBJ2-2 | TRBV9 | CASSVGSMTSYTGELFF
. | TRBJ2-2 | TRBV6-6 | CASSSRTGRNTGELFF
. | TRBJ1-5 | TRBV6-1 | CASSRDNQPQHF
. | TRBJ1-1 | TRBV5-4 | CASSRTANTEAFF
. | TRBJ1-2 | TRBV18 | CASSPDSRYTF
. | TRBJ2-2 | TRBV5-8 | CASSFPSRDTGELFF
. | TRBJ2-2 | TRBV2 | CASSARGELFF
once | TRBJ2-7 | TRBV28 | CASSLGQAPYEQYF
. | TRBJ2-3 | TRBV6-1 | CASSELAVTQYF
once | TRBJ1-1 | TRBV6-4 | CASRGTVNTEAFF